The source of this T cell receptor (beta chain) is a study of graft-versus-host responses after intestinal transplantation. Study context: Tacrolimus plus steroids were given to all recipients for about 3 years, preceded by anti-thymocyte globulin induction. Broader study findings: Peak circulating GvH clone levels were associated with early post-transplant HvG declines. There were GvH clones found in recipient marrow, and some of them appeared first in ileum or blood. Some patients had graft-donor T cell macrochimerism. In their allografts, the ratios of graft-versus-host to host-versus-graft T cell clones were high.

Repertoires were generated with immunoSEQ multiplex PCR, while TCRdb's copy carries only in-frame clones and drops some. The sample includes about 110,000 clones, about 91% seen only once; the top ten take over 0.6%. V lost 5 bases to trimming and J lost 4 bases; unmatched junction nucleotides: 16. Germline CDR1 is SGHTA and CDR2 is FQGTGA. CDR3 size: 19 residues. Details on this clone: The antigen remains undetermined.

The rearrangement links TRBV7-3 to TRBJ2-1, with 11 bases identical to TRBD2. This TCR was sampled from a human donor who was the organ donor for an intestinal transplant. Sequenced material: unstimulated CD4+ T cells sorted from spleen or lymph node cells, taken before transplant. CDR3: CASSPNPGLAVSGYNEQFF. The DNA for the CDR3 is TGTGCCAGCAGCCCTAATCCGGGACTAGCGGTTAGCGGATACAATGAGCAGTTCTTC.